This entry lists 9 T cell receptor beta chains sequenced from one sample in a study of blood T cell repertoires in COVID-19. Profiling relied on immunoSEQ multiplex PCR, and the TCRdb table lists in-frame clones only, not all of them. The sample holds about 140,000 clones, around 81% seen once. The sample was peripheral blood. These receptors came from a woman aged 60-75 years with acute or convalescent COVID-19.

The chain joins TRBV4-3 to TRBJ1-2; D not resolved. This CDR3 has 16 amino acids. The germline V gene encodes CDR1 LGHNA and CDR2 YSLEER. V dropped 1 base and J dropped 1 base, with 13 bases sitting between them. CDR3 loop: CASSQGRTRDNYGYTF. The CDR3 nucleotides are TGCGCCAGCAGCCAAGGGCGGACTAGGGATAACTATGGCTACACCTTC.

This clone occurred a few times. V and J are TRBV5-5 and TRBJ1-5; 9 bases are shared with TRBD1. V gave up 2 bases and J gave up 7 bases; unmatched junction bases: 10. This CDR3 comprises 16 residues. Germline V gives CDR1 SGHKS, CDR2 YYEKEE (reference sequence). Written as DNA, the CDR3 is TGTGCCAGCAGCTTAGCAGACAGGGGGACAGGGCAGCCCCAGCATTTT. Amino acids: CASSLADRGTGQPQHF.

This chain uses TRBV12-3 or TRBV12-4 with TRBJ1-2; D gene uncertain. This CDR3 comprises 12 residues. Trimming removed 8 bases from V and 8 bases from J, with 15 bases in between. The DNA of the CDR3 is TGTGCCAGCGGGTCCCAGGTCGAAGGCTACACCTTC. Encoded protein: CASGSQVEGYTF.

This clone came up once. The chain uses TRBV3-1 (or the pseudogene TRBV3-2) and TRBJ1-2, with 7 bases matching TRBD1. Trimming removed 4 bases from V and 4 bases from J; junction bases left unmatched: 6. CDR1 and CDR2 (germline): LGHDT, YNNKEL (reference sequence). The CDR3 consists of 14 residues. The CDR3 sequence: CASSRAAGGYGYTF. The CDR3 DNA reads as TGTGCCAGCAGCCGGGCAGCAGGGGGCTATGGCTACACCTTC.

The V and J genes are TRBV19 and TRBJ1-5; 8 nucleotides agree with TRBD1. CDR3 length: 17 amino acids. Germline V CDR1 and CDR2: LNHDA, SQIVND (reference sequence). Unmatched junction bases numbered 12, after V lost 2 bases and J lost 6 bases. The CDR3 reads CASSIPGGQARGQPQHF. CDR3 coding DNA: TGTGCCAGTAGTATACCAGGGGGACAGGCGCGTGGTCAGCCCCAGCATTTT.

This clone was counted once. Other DNA sequences within the sample encode an identical CDR3. The rearrangement joins TRBV28 to TRBJ2-1, with no clear D. Germline-derived CDR1 and CDR2 are MDHEN and SYDVKM. With 1 base removed from V and 1 base from J, the gap between germline ends came to 5 bases. This CDR3 region has 14 residues. The CDR3 region is CASSLLESYNEQFF. In DNA, the CDR3 is TGTGCCAGCAGTTTATTGGAGTCCTACAATGAGCAGTTCTTC.

The V and J genes are TRBV6-4 and TRBJ2-7, with D unresolved. V lost 5 bases and J lost 2, with 4 bases in between. The CDR3 spans 11 residues. Germline lookup yields CDR1 MRHNA and CDR2 SNTAGT. CDR3 region: CASSHPYEQYF. For the CDR3, the DNA is TGTGCCAGCAGTCATCCCTACGAGCAGTACTTC.

This clone was seen only a few times. V gene TRBV5-8 combines with J gene TRBJ1-5, with 8 positions matching TRBD1. Germline V gives CDR1 SGHTS, CDR2 YDEGEE. V lost 4 bases, J lost 6 bases, and 9 bases stayed unmatched. This CDR3 is built from 15 residues. The CDR3 bases are TGTGCCAGCAGCCTCCGCCGACAGGGGACTCAGCCCCAGCATTTT. This encodes CASSLRRQGTQPQHF.

The chain is built from TRBV19 and TRBJ1-2; maybe TRBD1 (5 bases). Per germline, CDR1 LNHDA and CDR2 SQIVND (reference sequence). This CDR3 region has 13 residues. With 3 bases removed from V and 2 bases from J, the gap between germline ends came to 7 bases. The CDR3, as DNA: TGTGCCAGTAGTATGGCAGGGAACTATGGCTACACCTTC. Amino acids: CASSMAGNYGYTF. Looking up the rest from reference TRBV19 and TRBJ1-2 gives the full variable domain: DGGITQSPKYLFRKEGQNVTLSCEQNLNHDAMYWYRQDPGQGLRLIYYSQIVNDFQKGDIAEGYSVSREKKESFPLTVTSAQKNPTAFYLCASSMAGNYGYTFGSGTRLTVV.